This T cell receptor (beta chain) was identified in a study of blood T cell repertoires in COVID-19. The length of the CDR3 is 14 residues. Germline values: CDR1 SEHNR, CDR2 FQNEAQ (reference sequence). V lost 2 bases and J lost 5, with 12 bases in between. Cohorts were assigned according to the clinical history that participants reported. Clones were sequenced by immunoSEQ multiplex PCR, and TCRdb holds only the in-frame ones, with some missing. The sample lists about 150,000 clones; around 80% were seen once. Sequencing used PBMCs or T cells enriched from blood (not recorded which). The chain links TRBV7-9 to TRBJ1-1; D is ambiguous. This TCR derives from a woman between 50 and 59 years old who had recovered from COVID-19. The CDR3 loop reads CASSLMTSGTEAFF. DNA for the CDR3: TGTGCCAGCAGCTTAATGACCTCGGGGACTGAAGCTTTCTTT.